Listed here are 17 T cell receptor beta chains from one sample, sequenced in a study of blood T cell repertoires in COVID-19. Libraries were prepared by immunoSEQ multiplex PCR; TCRdb keeps only in-frame clonotypes and omits some of them. The table records fewer than 35,000 clones, approximately 90% of them present only once. Input material: peripheral blood. The receptors were sampled from a man aged 55 to 70 with acute or convalescent COVID-19.

The chain carries TRBV7-3 and TRBJ1-5; 9 bases are a match to TRBD1. The V segment lost 6 bases and the J segment 9 bases; nucleotides outside the gene matches: 9. Germline CDR1 reads SGHTA; CDR2 reads FQGTGA. This CDR3 contains 14 residues. CDR3 protein: CASRTGQGHPPQHF. The CDR3 region has the DNA TGTGCCAGCAGGACCGGACAGGGGCATCCGCCCCAGCATTTT.

This rearrangement joins TRBV19 to TRBJ1-5, with 9 bases aligning to TRBD1. This CDR3 spans 16 amino acids. The J segment lost 4 bases and the V segment lost 5 bases, leaving 9 bases of the junction unmatched. The germline CDR1 and CDR2 sequences are LNHDA and SQIVND (reference sequence). CDR3 nucleotide sequence: TGTGCCAGTAGTTACCTAACAGGGGGCTATAATCAGCCCCAGCATTTT. Translation: CASSYLTGGYNQPQHF.

This sequence joins TRBV7-9 and TRBJ2-1, with D possibly being TRBD2 (5 bases). CDR3 length equals 14 residues. With 6 bases removed from V and 3 bases from J, the gap between germline ends came to 12 bases. Germline V gene lookup returns CDR1 SEHNR and CDR2 FQNEAQ (reference sequence). The CDR3 nucleotides are TGTGCCAGCAGTGGAAAAGGACTCTACAATGAGCAGTTCTTC. Protein product: CASSGKGLYNEQFF. The variable domain in full, with the rest retrieved from reference TRBV7-9 and TRBJ2-1, is DTGVSQNPRHKITKRGQNVTFRCDPISEHNRLYWYRQTLGQGPEFLTYFQNEAQLEKSRLLSDRFSAERPKGSFSTLEIQRTEQGDSAMYLCASSGKGLYNEQFFGPGTRLTVL.

This clone was found once. The CDR3, as DNA: TGCGCCAGCAGCCCCCAGACTAGCGGGAGTAATGAGCAGTTCTTC. Its translation is CASSPQTSGSNEQFF. The rearrangement links TRBV5-1 to TRBJ2-1; the match to TRBD2 covers 12 bases. V lost 4 bases, J lost 7 bases, and 6 bases stayed unmatched. This CDR3 is built from 15 residues. Germline CDR1 is SGHRS and CDR2 is YFSETQ.

This clone was found a few times. A junction end diverges from the germline sequence, so it may reflect a read error. CDR3 sequence: CASSLVENTGELFF. CDR3 in DNA: TGTGCTAGCAGCTTAGTAGAAAACACCGGGGAGCTGTTTTTT. V gene TRBV7-7 combines with J gene TRBJ2-2; D is unresolved. Germline CDR1 SSHAT, CDR2 FNYEAQ (reference sequence). The CDR3 spans 14 residues.

The genes are TRBV27 and TRBJ1-5, with 9 bases identical to TRBD1. Germline CDR1 reads MNHEY; CDR2 reads SMNVEV (reference sequence). The CDR3 extends over 15 amino acids. The V gene end was trimmed by 6 bases and the J gene end by 0 bases; junction bases not matched to a gene: 3. The CDR3 sequence is CASRWTGDSNQPQHF. CDR3 bases: TGTGCCAGCAGATGGACAGGGGATAGCAATCAGCCCCAGCATTTT.

This chain joins TRBV29-1 and TRBJ2-7; the match to TRBD2 covers 7 bases. The V and J ends lost 6 bases and 4 bases, in that order; junction bases with no gene match: 9. This CDR3 region has 13 residues. From germline, CDR1 is SQVTM and CDR2 ANQGSEA. The CDR3 loop reads CSVTPGGGYEQYF. The CDR3 DNA sequence: TGCAGCGTCACTCCGGGAGGTGGATACGAGCAGTACTTC.

The V and J genes are TRBV24-1 and TRBJ2-6, with 10 bases matching TRBD1. The ends lost 10 bases at V and 0 bases at J; junction bases unmatched: 11. The CDR3 consists of 18 residues. Germline V gene lookup returns CDR1 KGHDR and CDR2 SFDVKD. The CDR3 region has the DNA TGTGCCACAAGTACGGGGGACAGGGGCCGCTCTGGGGCCAACGTCCTGACTTTC. Its protein product is CATSTGDRGRSGANVLTF.

The chain joins TRBV7-8 to TRBJ2-7; 8 bases line up with TRBD2. The V segment lost 0 bases and the J segment 5 bases; nucleotides outside the gene matches: 15. Germline V lookup: CDR1 SGHVS, CDR2 FQNEAQ. The CDR3 has 18 amino acids. CDR3 sequence: CASSLAEASGRPLDEQYF. The CDR3 bases are TGTGCCAGCAGCTTAGCGGAGGCAAGCGGGAGACCACTTGACGAGCAGTACTTC.

V is TRBV5-4 and J is TRBJ2-7; no reliable D call. V dropped 6 bases and J dropped 0 bases, with 13 bases sitting between them. The CDR3 has 14 amino acids. CDR1 and CDR2 from the germline V gene are SGHNT and YYREEE (reference sequence). The CDR3 DNA reads as TGTGCCAGCAAGACAAGCCTAAGCTCCTACGAGCAGTACGTC. Translation: CASKTSLSSYEQYV.

The gene calls are TRBV29-1 and TRBJ1-4; D ambiguous. The V end was cut by 6 bases, the J end by 7 bases, with 21 bases between. Germline CDR1 is SQVTM and CDR2 is ANQGSEA. The CDR3 spans 15 residues. This chain's CDR3 is CSVARTGISGEKLFF. DNA for the CDR3: TGCAGCGTGGCCCGAACGGGAATCTCAGGTGAAAAACTGTTTTTT. The full variable domain, in which reference TRBV29-1 and TRBJ1-4 provide the parts outside the CDR3, is SAVISQKPSRDICQRGTSLTIQCQVDSQVTMMFWYRQQPGQSLTLIATANQGSEATYESGFVIDKFPISRPNLTFSTLTVSNMSPEDSSIYLCSVARTGISGEKLFFGSGTQLSVL.

The V gene is TRBV2, the J gene TRBJ2-5; 10 positions agree with TRBD1. Germline loops: CDR1 SNHLY, CDR2 FYNNEI. This CDR3 has 15 residues. Trimming removed 7 bases from V and 5 bases from J; junction bases left unmatched: 10. Written as DNA, the CDR3 is TGTGCCAGCACTTTCCAGGGGACAGGGGTGGAGACCCAGTACTTC. This codes for CASTFQGTGVETQYF.

The chain has TRBV13 and TRBJ2-7, with 12 positions matching TRBD2. The germline V gene has CDR1 PRHDT and CDR2 FYEKMQ (reference sequence). J was trimmed by 1 base and V by 0 bases; bases with no gene match: 4. This CDR3 comprises 17 residues. In nucleotides, the CDR3 is TGTGCCAGCAGCTTAGGCCCCGGACTAGCGGGGTCCTACGAGCAGTACTTC. This translates into CASSLGPGLAGSYEQYF.

The chain combines TRBV21-1 with TRBJ2-7; no check of the table's D call, TRBD2, against the DNA was made. TRBV21-1 is reported as a pseudogene. This CDR3 has 12 amino acids. CDR3: CASSKGRYEQYV. CDR3 in DNA: TGTGCCAGCAGCAAAGGTCGCTACGAGCAGTACGTC.

V gene TRBV3-1 (or the pseudogene TRBV3-2) combines with J gene TRBJ2-3, with TRBD2 identical over 13 bases. The ends lost 4 bases at V and 1 base at J; junction bases unmatched: 2. The CDR3 is 16 amino acids. Germline CDR1 reads LGHDT; CDR2 reads YNNKEL (reference sequence). Here the CDR3 DNA reads TGTGCCAGCAGCCCACTAGCGGGAGGGGGCACAGATACGCAGTATTTT. This sequence encodes CASSPLAGGGTDTQYF.

V and J are TRBV5-1 and TRBJ1-1; 10 bases line up with TRBD1. This CDR3 contains 15 residues. Germline CDR1 SGHRS, CDR2 YFSETQ. V lost 7 bases to trimming and J lost 1 base; unmatched junction nucleotides: 7. The CDR3 spells CASSYGDRGNTEAFF. The CDR3 nucleotides read TGCGCCAGCTCATACGGGGACAGGGGGAACACTGAAGCTTTCTTT.

This clone is a singleton in its sample. V gene TRBV30 combines with J gene TRBJ2-2; D possibly corresponds to TRBD2 (5 bases). The CDR3 runs to 15 residues. Per germline, CDR1 GTSNPN and CDR2 SVGIG (reference sequence). Trimming cost V 0 bases and J 4 bases, with 12 bases left between them. The CDR3 sequence is CAWSVLRAGTGELFF. The CDR3 DNA follows: TGTGCCTGGAGTGTACTCCGGGCGGGCACCGGGGAGCTGTTTTTT. The entire variable domain, with the rest obtained from reference TRBV30 and TRBJ2-2, is as follows: SQTIHQWPATLVQPVGSPLSLECTVEGTSNPNLYWYRQAAGRGLQLLFYSVGIGQISSEVPQNLSASRPQDRQFILSSKKLLLSDSGFYLCAWSVLRAGTGELFFGEGSRLTVL.